In its sample, the clone carrying this T cell receptor (beta chain) was seen many times. These data originate in a study of identical twins. The V segment lost 1 base and the J segment 2 bases; nucleotides outside the gene matches: 2. Germline V gene lookup returns CDR1 SGHDT and CDR2 YYEEEE. The CDR3 is 14 amino acids. Template switching added a universal primer site, and cDNA bore unique molecular identifiers. TCRdb reanalysed the 5' RACE reads using MiXCR and keeps one entry per CDR3 protein. Of 400,000 to 600,000 distinct CDR3 sequences in the sample, 20% to 25% were seen once. The same sample was also studied in work on yellow fever vaccine responses in identical twins.

The TCR was taken from a woman between 18 and 29 years old in good health. The chain carries TRBV5-6 and TRBJ2-7; 8 bases are a match to TRBD2. Material for sequencing was CD4+ T cells sorted from blood. CDR3 sequence reads: CASSLKGLAYEQYF. The CDR3 DNA follows: TGTGCCAGCAGCTTGAAGGGACTAGCCTACGAGCAGTACTTC.